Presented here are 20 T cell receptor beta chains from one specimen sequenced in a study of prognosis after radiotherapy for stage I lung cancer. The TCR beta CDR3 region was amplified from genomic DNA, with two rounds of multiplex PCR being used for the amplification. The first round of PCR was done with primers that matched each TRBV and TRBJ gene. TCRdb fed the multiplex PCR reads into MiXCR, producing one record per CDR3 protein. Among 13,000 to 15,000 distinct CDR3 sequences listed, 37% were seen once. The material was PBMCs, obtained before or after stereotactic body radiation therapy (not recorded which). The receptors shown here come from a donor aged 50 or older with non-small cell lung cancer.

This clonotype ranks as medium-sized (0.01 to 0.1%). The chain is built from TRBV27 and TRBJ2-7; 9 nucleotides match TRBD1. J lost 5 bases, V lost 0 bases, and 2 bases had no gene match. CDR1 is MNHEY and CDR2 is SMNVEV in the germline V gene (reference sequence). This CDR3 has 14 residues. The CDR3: CASSLSGQGHEQYF. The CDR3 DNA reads TGTGCCAGCAGTTTATCGGGACAGGGCCACGAGCAGTACTTC.

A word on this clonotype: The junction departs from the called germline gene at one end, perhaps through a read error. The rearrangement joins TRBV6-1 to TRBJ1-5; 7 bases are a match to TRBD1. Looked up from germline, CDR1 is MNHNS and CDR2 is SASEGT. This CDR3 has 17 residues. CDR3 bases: TGTGCCAGAAACTCACCAGACAGGGAAAGAAGCAGTCAGCCCCAGCATTTT. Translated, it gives CARNSPDRERSSQPQHF.

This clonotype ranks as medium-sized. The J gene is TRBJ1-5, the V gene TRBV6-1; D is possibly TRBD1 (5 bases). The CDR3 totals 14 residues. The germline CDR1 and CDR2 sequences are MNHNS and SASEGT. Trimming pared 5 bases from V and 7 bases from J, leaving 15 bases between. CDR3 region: CASSNPDGGQPQHF. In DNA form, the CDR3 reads TGTGCCAGCAGTAACCCGGACGGGGGGCAGCCCCAGCATTTT.

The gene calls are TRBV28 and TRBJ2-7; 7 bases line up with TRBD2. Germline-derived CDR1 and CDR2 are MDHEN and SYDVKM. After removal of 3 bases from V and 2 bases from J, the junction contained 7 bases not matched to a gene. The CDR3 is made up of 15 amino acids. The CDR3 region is CASSFLSGATYEQYF. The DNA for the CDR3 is TGTGCCAGCAGTTTTCTCAGCGGGGCGACCTACGAGCAGTACTTC.

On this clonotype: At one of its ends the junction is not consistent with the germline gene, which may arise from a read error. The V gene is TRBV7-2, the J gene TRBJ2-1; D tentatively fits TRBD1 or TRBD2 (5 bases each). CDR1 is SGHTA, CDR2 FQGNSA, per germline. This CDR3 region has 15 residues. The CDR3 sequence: CASSLRGASYNEQIF. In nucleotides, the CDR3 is TGTGCCAGCAGCTTAAGAGGGGCTTCCTACAATGAGCAGATCTTC.

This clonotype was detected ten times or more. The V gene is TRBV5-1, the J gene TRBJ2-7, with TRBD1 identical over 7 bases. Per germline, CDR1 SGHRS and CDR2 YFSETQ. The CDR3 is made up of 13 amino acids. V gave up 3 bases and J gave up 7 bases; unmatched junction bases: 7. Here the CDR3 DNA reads TGCGCCAGCAGCTCGACAGGGTTGAGTGAGCAGTACTTC. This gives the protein CASSSTGLSEQYF.

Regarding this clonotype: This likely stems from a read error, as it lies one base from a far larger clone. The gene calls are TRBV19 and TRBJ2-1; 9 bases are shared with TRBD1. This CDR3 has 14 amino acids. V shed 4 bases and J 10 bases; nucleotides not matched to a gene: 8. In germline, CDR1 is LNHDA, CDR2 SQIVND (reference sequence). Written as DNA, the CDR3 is TGTGCCAGTAGTAGGGGACAGGGTGCCTACGAGCAGTTCTTC. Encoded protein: CASSRGQGAYEQFF.

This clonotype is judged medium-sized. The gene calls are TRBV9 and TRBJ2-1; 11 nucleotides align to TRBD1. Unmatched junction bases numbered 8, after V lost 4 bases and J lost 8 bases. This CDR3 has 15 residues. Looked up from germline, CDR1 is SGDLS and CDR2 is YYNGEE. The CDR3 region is CASSPRTGGRDEQFF. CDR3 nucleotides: TGTGCCAGCAGCCCTCGGACAGGGGGCAGGGATGAGCAGTTCTTC.

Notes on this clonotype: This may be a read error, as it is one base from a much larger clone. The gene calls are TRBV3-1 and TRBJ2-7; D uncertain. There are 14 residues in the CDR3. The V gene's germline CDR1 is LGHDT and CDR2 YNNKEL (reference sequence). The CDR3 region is CASSHHDKPYGQYF. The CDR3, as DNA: TGTGCCAGCAGCCATCACGACAAGCCCTACGGGCAGTACTTC.

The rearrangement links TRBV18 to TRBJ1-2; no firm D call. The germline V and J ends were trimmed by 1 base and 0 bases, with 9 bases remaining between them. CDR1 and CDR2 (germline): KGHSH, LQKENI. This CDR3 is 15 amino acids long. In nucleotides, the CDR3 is TGTGCCAGCTCACCACTCACCGAAGCTAACTATGGCTACACCTTC. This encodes CASSPLTEANYGYTF.

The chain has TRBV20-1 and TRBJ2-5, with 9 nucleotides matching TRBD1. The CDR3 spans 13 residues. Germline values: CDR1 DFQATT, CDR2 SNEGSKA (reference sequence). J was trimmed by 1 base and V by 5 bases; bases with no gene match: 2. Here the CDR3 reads CSAGTGLQETQYF. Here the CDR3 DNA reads TGCAGTGCTGGGACAGGGCTCCAAGAGACCCAGTACTTC.

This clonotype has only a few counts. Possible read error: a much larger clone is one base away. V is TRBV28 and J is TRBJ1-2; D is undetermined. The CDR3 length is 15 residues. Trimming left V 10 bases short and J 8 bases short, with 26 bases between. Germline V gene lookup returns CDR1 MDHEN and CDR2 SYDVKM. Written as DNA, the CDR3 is TGTGCCACCTGGGAAGCCATGGGCTCAGCGGACGGCTACACCTTC. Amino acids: CATWEAMGSADGYTF.

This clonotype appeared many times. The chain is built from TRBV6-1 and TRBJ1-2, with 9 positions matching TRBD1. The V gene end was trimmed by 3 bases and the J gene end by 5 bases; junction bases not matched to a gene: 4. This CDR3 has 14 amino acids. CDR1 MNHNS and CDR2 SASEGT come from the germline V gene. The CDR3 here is CASSERQGVYGYTF. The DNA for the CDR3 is TGTGCCAGCAGTGAGAGACAGGGGGTTTATGGCTACACCTTC.

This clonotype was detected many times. CDR3 protein: CASSIKGQRLYEQYF. The CDR3 nucleotides are TGTGCCAGTAGTATTAAGGGACAGCGCCTCTACGAGCAGTACTTC. The rearrangement uses TRBV19 and TRBJ2-7; 7 nucleotides line up with TRBD1. After removal of 3 bases from V and 3 bases from J, the junction contained 8 bases not matched to a gene. This CDR3 is 15 amino acids long. CDR1 is LNHDA, CDR2 SQIVND, per germline (reference sequence).

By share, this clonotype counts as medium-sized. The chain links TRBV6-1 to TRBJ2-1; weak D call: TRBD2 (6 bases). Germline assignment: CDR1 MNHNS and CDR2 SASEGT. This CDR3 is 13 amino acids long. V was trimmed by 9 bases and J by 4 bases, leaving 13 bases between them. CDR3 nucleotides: TGTGCCAGGTCCCGGGACTTATACAATGAGCAGTTCTTC. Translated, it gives CARSRDLYNEQFF.

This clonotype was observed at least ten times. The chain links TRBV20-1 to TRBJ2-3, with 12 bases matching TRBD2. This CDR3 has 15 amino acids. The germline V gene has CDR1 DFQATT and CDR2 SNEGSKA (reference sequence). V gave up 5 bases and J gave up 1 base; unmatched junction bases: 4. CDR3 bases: TGCAGTGCTTCCCGACTAGCGGGGGGCACAGATACGCAGTATTTT. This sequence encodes CSASRLAGGTDTQYF.

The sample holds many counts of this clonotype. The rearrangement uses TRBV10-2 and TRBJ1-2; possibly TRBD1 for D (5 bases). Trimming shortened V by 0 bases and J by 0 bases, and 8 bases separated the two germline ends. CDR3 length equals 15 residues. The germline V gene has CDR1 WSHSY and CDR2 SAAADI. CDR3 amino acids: CASSESRGPNYGYTF. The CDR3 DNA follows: TGCGCCAGCAGTGAGTCGCGGGGCCCTAACTATGGCTACACCTTC.

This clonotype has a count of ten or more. CDR3 protein: CAWSVKTLYYEQYF. As DNA, the CDR3 is TGTGCCTGGAGTGTAAAGACATTATACTACGAGCAGTACTTC. The chain has TRBV30 and TRBJ2-7; D not certain. The germline V gene encodes CDR1 GTSNPN and CDR2 SVGIG (reference sequence). Trimming took 0 bases from V and 3 from J, leaving 12 bases between them. The CDR3 is 14 amino acids.

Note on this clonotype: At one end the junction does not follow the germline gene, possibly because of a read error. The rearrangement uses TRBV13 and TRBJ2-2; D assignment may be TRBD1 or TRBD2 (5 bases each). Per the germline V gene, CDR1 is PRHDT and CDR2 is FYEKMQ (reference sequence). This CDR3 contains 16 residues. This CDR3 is CAISFPGTGSYGELFF. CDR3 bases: TGTGCCATCAGCTTCCCGGGGACCGGGTCATACGGGGAGCTTTTTTTT.

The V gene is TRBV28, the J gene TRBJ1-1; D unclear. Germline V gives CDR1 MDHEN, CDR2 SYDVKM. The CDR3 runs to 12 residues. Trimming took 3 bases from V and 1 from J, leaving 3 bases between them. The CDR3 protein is CASSLGNTEAFF. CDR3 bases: TGTGCCAGCAGTTTGGGGAACACTGAAGCTTTCTTT.